This T cell receptor (beta chain) was captured by sequencing in a study of Ad26.COV2.S vaccination and SARS-CoV-2 variants. Method: immunoSEQ multiplex PCR; TCRdb's copy keeps in-frame clones and lacks some. The table shows 400,000 to 500,000 clones, with roughly 89% occurring only once. Treatment specified: around 19 received Ad26.COV2.S at low or high dose, single or two shots; several received placebo; per-sample allocation not given. After the first vaccine or placebo injection, samples were drawn on day 63. This TCR was recovered from a person aged 18 to 59 who received the Ad26.COV2.S COVID-19 vaccine or a placebo. The sequences come from peripheral blood, collected in a trial of Ad26.COV2.S vaccine versus placebo.

The CDR3 loop is CASSQDGLAGTYEQYV. In nucleotides, the CDR3 is TGTGCCAGCAGCCAAGATGGACTAGCGGGGACCTACGAGCAGTACGTC. The chain has TRBV4-2 and TRBJ2-7, with TRBD2 matching over 12 bases. CDR3 length equals 16 residues. Germline loops: CDR1 LGHNA, CDR2 YNFKEQ. V lost 0 bases to trimming and J lost 2 bases; unmatched junction nucleotides: 2.